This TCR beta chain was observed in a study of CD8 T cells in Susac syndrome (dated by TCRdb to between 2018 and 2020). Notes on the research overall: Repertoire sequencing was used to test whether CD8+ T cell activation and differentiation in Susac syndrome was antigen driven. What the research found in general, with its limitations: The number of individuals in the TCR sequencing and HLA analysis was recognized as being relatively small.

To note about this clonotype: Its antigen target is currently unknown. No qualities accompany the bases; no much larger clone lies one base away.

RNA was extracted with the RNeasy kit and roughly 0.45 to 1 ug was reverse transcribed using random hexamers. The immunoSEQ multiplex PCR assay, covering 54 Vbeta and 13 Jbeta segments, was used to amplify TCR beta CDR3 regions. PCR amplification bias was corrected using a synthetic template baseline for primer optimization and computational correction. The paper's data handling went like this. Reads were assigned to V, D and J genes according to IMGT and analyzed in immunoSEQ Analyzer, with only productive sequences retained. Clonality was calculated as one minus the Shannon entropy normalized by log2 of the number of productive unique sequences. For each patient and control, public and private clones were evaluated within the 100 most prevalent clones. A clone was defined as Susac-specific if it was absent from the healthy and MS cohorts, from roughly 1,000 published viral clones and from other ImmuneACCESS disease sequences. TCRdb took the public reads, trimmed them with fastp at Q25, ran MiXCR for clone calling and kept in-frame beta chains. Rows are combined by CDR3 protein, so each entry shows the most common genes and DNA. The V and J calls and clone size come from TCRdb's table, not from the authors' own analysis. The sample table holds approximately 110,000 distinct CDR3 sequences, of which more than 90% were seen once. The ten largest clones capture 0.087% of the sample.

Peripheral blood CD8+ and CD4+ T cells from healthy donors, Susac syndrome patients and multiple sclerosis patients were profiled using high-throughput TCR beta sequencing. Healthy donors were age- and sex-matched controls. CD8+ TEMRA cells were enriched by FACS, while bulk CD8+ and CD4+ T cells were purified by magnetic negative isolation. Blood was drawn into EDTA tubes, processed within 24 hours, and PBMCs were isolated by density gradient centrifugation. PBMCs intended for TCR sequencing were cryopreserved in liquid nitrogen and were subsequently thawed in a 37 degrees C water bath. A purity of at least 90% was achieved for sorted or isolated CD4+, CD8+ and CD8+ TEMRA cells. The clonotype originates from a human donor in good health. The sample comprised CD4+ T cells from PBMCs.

The CDR3 region has the sequence CASSLWGGTEAFF. The sequence in DNA is TGTGCCAGCAGTTTATGGGGTGGCACTGAAGCTTTCTTT. The rearranged chain carries TRBV12-3 or TRBV12-4 and TRBJ1-1, with the D segment identity uncertain. The CDR3 numbers 13 residues from cysteine through phenylalanine. The sequence is cut down to CDR3 DNA, 39 bases in frame from base 1. V lost 2 bases and J lost 4 bases; the stretch between them is 8 bases long.